This T cell receptor (beta chain) stems from a study of blood T cell repertoires in COVID-19. V was shortened by 1 base and J by 2 bases, with 17 bases between the two germline ends. CDR1 and CDR2 (germline): SGHRS, YFSETQ. This CDR3 has 17 residues. Using immunoSEQ multiplex PCR, the repertoire was profiled, and TCRdb retains in-frame clones only, with some absent. The table has under 250,000 clones, approximately 82% seen once. The sample consisted of peripheral blood. The chain combines TRBV5-1 with TRBJ2-3, with a tentative D call TRBD2 (6 bases). This TCR derives from a woman of 80 years or more with acute or convalescent COVID-19. The CDR3 reads CASSLRPRGKTTDTQYF. In DNA, the CDR3 is TGCGCCAGCAGCTTGCGCCCCCGCGGGAAGACCACAGATACGCAGTATTTT.